This TCR beta chain was sequenced during a study of blood T cell repertoires in COVID-19. Turning to the study itself: Collection of acute and convalescent COVID-19 samples took place in the United States, Italy and Spain. The analysed material was cDNA or gDNA that came from T cells, B-cell-depleted T cells, or PBMCs.

Authors' processing steps: Quantification of nucleated cells was approximated via reference gene primer amplification. Method: immunoSEQ multiplex PCR; TCRdb's copy keeps in-frame clones and lacks some. V and J calls and clone size are given by that table; D and trimming were obtained from the DNA. The table shows 100,000 to 150,000 clones, with 86% occurring only once. CDR3 length: 12 residues. The V end lost 2 bases, the J end lost 7 bases, and 3 bases lay between the germline ends. Per germline, CDR1 SGHTA and CDR2 FQGNSA. Seattle cases were enrolled at active infection and followed longitudinally.

The sample was peripheral blood. This sequence joins TRBV7-2 and TRBJ1-6, with no clear D. The sequence was collected from a woman in her 70s with COVID-19, enrolled during active disease. CDR3 in DNA: TGTGCCAGCAGCTTACCGAATTCACCCCTCCACTTT. Its translation is CASSLPNSPLHF.